Listed below are T cell receptor beta chains from one sample, sequenced in a study of shared clonotypes between healthy human individuals. The method was immunoSEQ multiplex PCR; TCRdb's version includes in-frame clones alone and lacks a portion of them. The table includes approximately 2,000,000 clones, about 94% detected once. The source material was naive CD8+ T cells from PBMCs. The receptors shown here come from a man aged 18 to 35 in good health. Some clones in this sample may be carry-over from other donors' samples. CDR3s include the opening cysteine and the closing phenylalanine or tryptophan. The D gene is left open where the match is weak. The size field is filled for only some rows; it gives once, few, many or a size class.

>TRBJ2-3|NA|TRBD1|TRBV10-3
TGTGCCATCACCCAGGACAGGGGTAGGACAGATACGCAGTATTTT
CAITQDRGRTDTQYF
>TRBJ1-1|NA|TRBD1|TRBV7-9
TGTGCCAGCAGCTGGACAGGGGACACTGAAGCTTTCTTT
CASSWTGDTEAFF
>TRBJ2-7|NA|NA|TRBV19
TGTGCCAGTAGTATATCGGACTCCTACGAGCAGTACTTC
CASSISDSYEQYF
>TRBJ2-1|NA|NA|TRBV29-1
TGCAGCGTTGTGTCGCGGACCGGTTGGGGGTGGGAGCAGTTCTTC
CSVVSRTGWGWEQFF
>TRBJ1-2|NA|NA|TRBV5-6
TGTGCCAGCAGCTACTCGGGAAGGAGGTTCTATGGCTACACCTTC
CASSYSGRRFYGYTF
>TRBJ1-3|NA|NA|TRBV11-2
TGTGCCAGCAGCTTTGACGGGAGCTCTGGAAACACCATATATTTT
CASSFDGSSGNTIYF
>TRBJ1-4|once|NA|TRBV15
TGTGCCACCAACTCGGTCAGGGCCTTCGAAAAACTGTTTTTT
CATNSVRAFEKLFF
>TRBJ1-2|NA|NA|TRBV7-2
TGTGCCAGCAGCTTAGAATACAGGGTGTCAAACTATGGCTACACCTTC
CASSLEYRVSNYGYTF
>TRBJ2-5|NA|TRBD1|TRBV2
TGTGCCAGCATTGACAGGGACCAAGAGACCCAGTACTTC
CASIDRDQETQYF
>TRBJ1-3|NA|NA|TRBV5-8
TGTGCCAGCAGCCCGCCGGGGCCCAGCTCTGGAAACACCATATATTTT
CASSPPGPSSGNTIYF
>TRBJ1-2|NA|NA|TRBV6-6
TGTGCCAGCAGTTACAACAGGGTTGGAGAGGGCTACACCTTC
CASSYNRVGEGYTF
>TRBJ1-1|NA|TRBD1|TRBV28
TGTGCCAGCAGCCTTAATCCCGGGACAGGGTTTAACCCTGAAGCTTTCTTT
CASSLNPGTGFNPEAFF
>TRBJ1-1|NA|NA|TRBV27
TGTGCCAGCAGTCTCCTGAGGGGGAACACTGAAGCTTTCTTT
CASSLLRGNTEAFF
>TRBJ2-3|few|NA|TRBV5-1
TGCGCCAGCAGCTTGGTTCTAGCGCTAAGCACAGATACGCAGTATTTT
CASSLVLALSTDTQYF
>TRBJ2-1|NA|TRBD2|TRBV7-9
TGTGCCAGCCCGGATCTGGCTAGCGGGGTGGCTGAGCAGTTCTTC
CASPDLASGVAEQFF
>TRBJ2-7|NA|TRBD1|TRBV13
TGTGCCAGCAGTCAAACAGGGGATTCCTACGAGCAGTACTTC
CASSQTGDSYEQYF
>TRBJ2-6|NA|NA|TRBV28
TGTGCCAGCGTGACTGCTGGGGCCAACGTCCTGACTTTC
CASVTAGANVLTF
>TRBJ2-7|NA|TRBD1|TRBV5-4
TGTGCCAGCAGCTTGGTTCCCATGGACAGGGCGGACGAGCAGTACTTC
CASSLVPMDRADEQYF
>TRBJ2-2|NA|NA|TRBV7-9
TGTGCCAGCGTTCTAGGAGCACGCTACACCGGGGAGCTGTTTTTT
CASVLGARYTGELFF
>TRBJ2-3|NA|TRBD2|TRBV7-3
TGTGCCAGCAGACCAAGCGGGAGTAGGACAGATACGCAGTATTTT
CASRPSGSRTDTQYF
>TRBJ2-2|NA|TRBD2|TRBV10-3
TGTGCCATCAGTGAGTCAGACCTCTTTTCGGGGAGGGAGAACACCGGGGAGCTGTTTTTT
CAISESDLFSGRENTGELFF
>TRBJ2-7|NA|TRBD2|TRBV4-1
TGCGCCAGCAGCCCTAGAGCGGGAGGGCGTAGTTCCTACGAGCAGTACTTC
CASSPRAGGRSSYEQYF
>TRBJ2-1|NA|NA|TRBV28
TGTGCCAGCAGCCTCCGGGCAGTTGATTACAATGAGCAGTTCTTC
CASSLRAVDYNEQFF
>TRBJ2-7|once|NA|TRBV7-9
TGTGCCAGCAGCTTAGGCGGAGTCCTCTACGAGCAGTACTTC
CASSLGGVLYEQYF
>TRBJ2-7|NA|TRBD1|TRBV27
TGTGCCAGCAGCACAGACCAGGGACAGGGTAGGAGCTCCTACGAGCAGTACTTC
CASSTDQGQGRSSYEQYF
>TRBJ2-1|once|TRBD1|TRBV6-5
TGTGCCAGCAGTTATGGGACAGGGCTGACCAATGAGCAGTTCTTC
CASSYGTGLTNEQFF
>TRBJ2-7|NA|NA|TRBV25-1
TGTGCCAGCAGTGAACCTGGGGGGCCCTACGAGCAGTACTTC
CASSEPGGPYEQYF
>TRBJ2-1|NA|NA|TRBV29-1
TGCAGCGCCATTACAGGGTACAATGAGCAGTTCTTC
CSAITGYNEQFF
>TRBJ2-5|NA|TRBD1|TRBV6-4
TGTGCCAGCAGCGGGACAGGGGCAACGGGGGAGACCCAGTACTTC
CASSGTGATGETQYF
>TRBJ2-5|NA|NA|TRBV14
TGTGCCAGCAGCCACTCTCCGCAGGTCCAGTACCAAGAGACCCAGTACTTC
CASSHSPQVQYQETQYF
>TRBJ1-1|NA|NA|TRBV27
TGTGCCAGCAGACCCCAGGGTGACACTGAAGCTTTCTTT
CASRPQGDTEAFF
>TRBJ2-6|NA|NA|TRBV9
TGTGCCAGCTACTCTGGGGCCAACGTCCTGACTTTC
CASYSGANVLTF
>TRBJ2-7|once|NA|TRBV6-1
TGTGCCAGCAGACACAGGGACTCCTACGAGCAGTACTTC
CASRHRDSYEQYF
>TRBJ2-7|NA|NA|TRBV28
TGTGCCAGCAGTTTAGAAGGCTACGAGCAGTACTTC
CASSLEGYEQYF
>TRBJ2-4|NA|NA|TRBV21-1
TGTGCCAGCAGCAAGCGGGGCGCGGCCAAAAACATTCAGTACTTC
CASSKRGAAKNIQYF
>TRBJ2-7|NA|NA|TRBV28
TGTAGGCTTAATGCGGGGAGAAAGAACGAGCAGTACTTC
CRLNAGRKNEQYF
>TRBJ2-2|NA|TRBD2|TRBV6-5
TGTGCCAGCACCGGACTAGCGGGAGCCGGGGAGCTGTTTTTT
CASTGLAGAGELFF
>TRBJ2-6|NA|TRBD2|TRBV29-1
TGCAGCGTTGAAGCGGGAGGGGGGCCTGGGGCCAACGTCCTGACTTTC
CSVEAGGGPGANVLTF
>TRBJ1-4|NA|NA|TRBV28
TGTGCCAGCAGTTTTAGCGAGAGTGAAAAACTGTTTTTT
CASSFSESEKLFF
>TRBJ2-3|NA|TRBD2|TRBV10-3
TGTGCCATCAGTGTCTCTAGCGGGGGAAGCACAGATACGCAGTATTTT
CAISVSSGGSTDTQYF
>TRBJ1-1|NA|NA|TRBV5-1
TGCGCCAGCAGCCCCGGAGTCACAGACACTGAAGCTTTCTTT
CASSPGVTDTEAFF
>TRBJ1-1|NA|TRBD1|TRBV5-1
TGCGCCAGCAGCTTTCTTCCCCCCCGACAGGGGAACACTGAAGCTTTCTTT
CASSFLPPRQGNTEAFF
>TRBJ2-1|NA|TRBD1|TRBV6-1
TGTGCCAGCAGTGAAGCACCCCCGGGACAGGGTTGGGGGAATGAGCAGTTCTTC
CASSEAPPGQGWGNEQFF
>TRBJ2-1|NA|NA|TRBV15
TGTGCCACCAGAGCCCCCCCCCATGAGCAGTTCTTC
CATRAPPHEQFF
>TRBJ1-1|once|TRBD1|TRBV28
TGTGCCAGCAGAACCGGGACAGGGGGTATCTACACTGAAGCTTTCTTT
CASRTGTGGIYTEAFF
>TRBJ2-1|once|NA|TRBV7-9
TGTGCCAGCAGCCCCCAGGGGAATGAGCAGTTCTTC
CASSPQGNEQFF
>TRBJ2-3|NA|TRBD1|TRBV5-6
TGTGCCAGCAGCGGGACAGGGGGCATCACAGATACGCAGTATTTT
CASSGTGGITDTQYF
>TRBJ2-1|NA|NA|TRBV4-2
TGTGCCAGCAGCCAAGATCCCGGGAATAACAATGAGCAGTTCTTC
CASSQDPGNNNEQFF
>TRBJ1-1|NA|TRBD1|TRBV6-5
TGTGCCAGCAGTCCAAGCAGGGGGAGGGTAACTGAAGCTTTCTTT
CASSPSRGRVTEAFF
>TRBJ2-7|once|TRBD2|TRBV9
TGTGCCAGCAGCGCTACACTAGCGGGAGGTTTCTACGAGCAGTACTTC
CASSATLAGGFYEQYF
>TRBJ2-2|NA|NA|TRBV4-1
TGCGCCAGCAGCCCGACAGGGAACACCGGGGAGCTGTTTTTT
CASSPTGNTGELFF
>TRBJ2-5|NA|NA|TRBV28
TGTGCCAGCAGCCAGGGGGAGGGGGAGACCCAGTACTTC
CASSQGEGETQYF
>TRBJ2-1|NA|NA|TRBV28
TGTGCCAGCAGTTCCTTTCAGGGTGAGCAGTTCTTC
CASSSFQGEQFF
>TRBJ2-7|NA|NA|TRBV7-9
TGTGCCAGCAGTCAAAGAGGTTCCTACGAGCAGTACTTC
CASSQRGSYEQYF
>TRBJ2-7|NA|TRBD1|TRBV4-3
TGCGCCAGCAGCCAAGATGGTGGGGGACAGGGGACCTACGAGCAGTACTTC
CASSQDGGGQGTYEQYF
>TRBJ1-2|NA|NA|TRBV7-9
TGTGCCAGCAGCTTATCCATTGAGCTGAGTAACTATGGCTACACCTTC
CASSLSIELSNYGYTF
>TRBJ2-3|once|TRBD2|TRBV5-1
TGCGCCAGCAGCTTGGGGCTAGCGGGTAGCACAGATACGCAGTATTTT
CASSLGLAGSTDTQYF
>TRBJ2-3|NA|NA|TRBV28
TGTGCCAGCAGTTTATCGGGGACACTCTTCACAGATACGCAGTATTTT
CASSLSGTLFTDTQYF
>TRBJ2-7|NA|TRBD1|TRBV27
TGTGCCAGCAGTTCGTTCCGGGACAGGGGGTGGGGCGAGCAGTACTTC
CASSSFRDRGWGEQYF
>TRBJ2-7|NA|TRBD1|TRBV7-6
TGTGCCAGCAGCTTAGAAACCTCGGGACAGGGGGCGGGAGAGCAGTACTTC
CASSLETSGQGAGEQYF